Here is one T cell receptor beta chain with its context. CDR3 length equals 14 residues. CDR1 is SGHAT and CDR2 is FQDESV in the germline V gene (reference sequence). The trim removed 8 bases at V and 4 bases at J, leaving 6 bases unmatched. The data derive from a study of blood T cell repertoires in COVID-19. Looking at the study overall: Material from acute and convalescent COVID-19 was sourced from the United States, Italy and Spain. T cells, B-cell-depleted T cells, or PBMCs provided the cDNA or gDNA that served as material.

In the source study's methods: Cell counts per sample came from amplifying reference gene primers. The method was immunoSEQ multiplex PCR; TCRdb's version includes in-frame clones alone and lacks a portion of them. That table furnishes V, J and clone size, whereas the DNA furnished D and trimming. Of around 370,000 clones in the sample, 90% are singletons; the top ten hold approximately 7%. The specimen sequenced was peripheral blood. The chain has TRBV11-1 and TRBJ2-3; 10 positions agree with TRBD1. This TCR derives from a man aged 18 to 30 with active or convalescent COVID-19. CDR3 nucleotide sequence: TGTGCCAGCGCAGACAGGGGGCATTCAGATACGCAGTATTTT. Translating gives CASADRGHSDTQYF.